This T cell receptor (beta chain) stems from a study of T cell changes during pregnancy in multiple sclerosis. Sequencing was performed with immunoSEQ multiplex PCR; in TCRdb, only in-frame clones are kept and a portion is missing. The repertoire holds tens of thousands of clones, with 91% as singletons. J lost 4 bases, V lost 4 bases, and 6 bases had no gene match. Germline-derived CDR1 and CDR2 are SGHTS and YDEGEE. The CDR3 sequence is 14 residues long. The V and J genes are TRBV5-8 and TRBJ2-3; 7 bases are a match to TRBD1. The sequencing used peripheral blood, collected after pregnancy. The origin of this receptor is a female donor in good health, enrolled as a control in a pregnancy study. The CDR3 spells CASSPSTGADTQYF. The CDR3, as DNA: TGTGCCAGCAGCCCATCTACAGGGGCAGATACGCAGTATTTT.